This T cell receptor (beta chain) was captured by sequencing in a study of cytomegalovirus exposure and HLA in healthy donors. Remarks on this clone: Its antigen is unknown.

Overall study results and limits: Altogether, some 160 TCR beta chains were recorded as cytomegalovirus-associated.

Using immunoSEQ multiplex PCR, the repertoire was profiled, and TCRdb retains in-frame clones only, with some absent. The sample records 55,000 to 70,000 clones, 90% to 95% being singletons. J gave up 2 bases and V 2 bases, and 8 bases lay outside the gene matches. The CDR3 extends over 16 amino acids. Germline assignment: CDR1 MNHEY and CDR2 SVGAGI. The rearrangement joins TRBV6-5 to TRBJ2-5; 7 bases map to TRBD1. The TCR originated in a man between 18 and 35 years old in good health and CMV-seronegative. The sample taken for sequencing was PBMCs. The CDR3, as DNA: TGTGCCAGCAGTTACCCGAAGACAGGGCAGCAAGAGACCCAGTACTTC. Its protein is CASSYPKTGQQETQYF.